Listed below are T cell receptor beta chains from one sample, sequenced in a study of identifying expanded T cells in peripheral blood. Assay used: immunoSEQ multiplex PCR; TCRdb lists only in-frame clones, some missing. The sample comprises approximately 56,000 clones, approximately 82% of which are singletons, and 12% to 15% rests with the top ten. Sequences were obtained from blood. The receptors here all came from a person aged 18 to 75 in good health. The CDR3 runs from the conserved cysteine through the conserved F or W. Expanded clones are given a class, and other clones once, few, many or no size at all.

J gene: TRBJ2-2
clone size: once
V gene: TRBV7-3
CDR3 protein: CATGLAGGVNTGELFF

J gene: TRBJ2-1
clone size: .
V gene: TRBV5-1
CDR3 protein: CASSLANNEQFF

J gene: TRBJ1-4
clone size: .
V gene: TRBV6-5
CDR3 protein: CASRDRGGKLFF

J gene: TRBJ1-3
clone size: few
V gene: TRBV4-1
CDR3 protein: CASSQILQTGNTIYF

J gene: TRBJ2-2
clone size: .
V gene: TRBV28
CDR3 protein: CASSLGGSKTGELFF

J gene: TRBJ1-2
clone size: once
V gene: TRBV5-1
CDR3 protein: CASSLEGGYGYTF

J gene: TRBJ2-3
clone size: .
V gene: TRBV19
CDR3 protein: CAARGAPQYF

J gene: TRBJ1-1
clone size: .
V gene: TRBV7-9
CDR3 protein: CASSLRQGDTEAFF

J gene: TRBJ2-4
clone size: once
V gene: TRBV6-5
CDR3 protein: CASSYEGPGNIQYF

J gene: TRBJ1-1
clone size: few
V gene: TRBV30
CDR3 protein: CAWSVTSGEAFF

J gene: TRBJ1-2
clone size: few
V gene: TRBV10-3
CDR3 protein: CAISESWGPTGYTF

J gene: TRBJ2-7
clone size: .
V gene: TRBV4-2
CDR3 protein: CASSLGGTRTYEQYF

J gene: TRBJ2-1
clone size: .
V gene: TRBV5-1
CDR3 protein: CASSRVDRLDHEQFF

J gene: TRBJ2-5
clone size: .
V gene: TRBV20-1
CDR3 protein: CSALGETQYF

J gene: TRBJ2-3
clone size: .
V gene: TRBV5-6
CDR3 protein: CASSLPVVGRRPDTQYF

J gene: TRBJ2-7
clone size: .
V gene: TRBV7-9
CDR3 protein: CARRFTAEFSYEQYF

J gene: TRBJ1-1
clone size: few
V gene: TRBV6-5
CDR3 protein: CASIGQSAFF

J gene: TRBJ2-7
clone size: .
V gene: TRBV30
CDR3 protein: CAWRQGAHEQYF

J gene: TRBJ1-6
clone size: .
V gene: TRBV6-4
CDR3 protein: CASSPTGENSPLHF

J gene: TRBJ1-5
clone size: .
V gene: TRBV6-5
CDR3 protein: CASSPGLNQPQHF

J gene: TRBJ1-1
clone size: .
V gene: TRBV5-4
CDR3 protein: CASSLAGAFNTEAFF

J gene: TRBJ2-3
clone size: .
V gene: TRBV19
CDR3 protein: CASSPGRAATQYF

J gene: TRBJ1-2
clone size: .
V gene: TRBV29-1
CDR3 protein: CSVKGGNYGYTF

J gene: TRBJ1-2
clone size: .
V gene: TRBV7-2
CDR3 protein: CASSPLGWAGEVKGGYTF

J gene: TRBJ2-5
clone size: .
V gene: TRBV5-6
CDR3 protein: CASSLSMGRETQYF

J gene: TRBJ2-7
clone size: .
V gene: TRBV6-1
CDR3 protein: CASSGTSSYEQYF

J gene: TRBJ1-2
clone size: .
V gene: TRBV21-1
CDR3 protein: CASSKKGGNGMSGYTF

J gene: TRBJ1-1
clone size: .
V gene: TRBV12-5
CDR3 protein: CASAINTEAFF

J gene: TRBJ1-2
clone size: .
V gene: TRBV2
CDR3 protein: CASSDPPASNYGYTF

J gene: TRBJ2-6
clone size: .
V gene: TRBV14
CDR3 protein: CASSPPWGANVLTF

J gene: TRBJ1-1
clone size: once
V gene: TRBV5-8
CDR3 protein: CASKVFLGFNTEAFF

J gene: TRBJ1-1
clone size: .
V gene: TRBV10-3
CDR3 protein: CAISQGNTEAFF

J gene: TRBJ2-7
clone size: .
V gene: TRBV4-3
CDR3 protein: CASSREREQYF

J gene: TRBJ2-1
clone size: .
V gene: TRBV18
CDR3 protein: CASSPTSGSRNNEQFF

J gene: TRBJ1-1
clone size: .
V gene: TRBV10-3
CDR3 protein: CAIRRGNTEAFF

J gene: TRBJ2-2
clone size: .
V gene: TRBV19
CDR3 protein: CASSIRQELTGELFF

J gene: TRBJ1-2
clone size: .
V gene: TRBV25-1
CDR3 protein: CASSDDSNYGYTF

J gene: TRBJ1-2
clone size: .
V gene: TRBV7-8
CDR3 protein: CASSEYPRGGKGYGYTF

J gene: TRBJ2-1
clone size: once
V gene: TRBV2
CDR3 protein: CASRAVGGGYNEQFF

J gene: TRBJ1-2
clone size: .
V gene: TRBV29-1
CDR3 protein: CSVETGNYGYTF

J gene: TRBJ1-1
clone size: .
V gene: TRBV5-6
CDR3 protein: CASSIFGTGGNTEAFF

J gene: TRBJ1-3
clone size: .
V gene: TRBV10-2
CDR3 protein: CASSRGTDGNTIYF

J gene: TRBJ1-1
clone size: .
V gene: TRBV5-6
CDR3 protein: CASSPLDRNTEAFF

J gene: TRBJ1-2
clone size: .
V gene: TRBV6-1
CDR3 protein: CASSEGPSGPYGYTF

J gene: TRBJ1-5
clone size: few
V gene: TRBV15
CDR3 protein: CATSRDRSGGQPQHF

J gene: TRBJ1-1
clone size: .
V gene: TRBV5-4
CDR3 protein: CASSLIGTANTEAFF

J gene: TRBJ2-2
clone size: .
V gene: TRBV15
CDR3 protein: CATSRVGGTRVPDTGELFF

J gene: TRBJ2-5
clone size: .
V gene: TRBV18
CDR3 protein: CASSLPETSGSKTQYF

J gene: TRBJ2-4
clone size: few
V gene: TRBV11-2
CDR3 protein: CASSLGRTKNIQYF

J gene: TRBJ2-5
clone size: .
V gene: TRBV11-2
CDR3 protein: CASSLDRGQETQYF

J gene: TRBJ2-2
clone size: .
V gene: TRBV7-6
CDR3 protein: CASSSNTGELFF

J gene: TRBJ2-1
clone size: .
V gene: TRBV9
CDR3 protein: CASSVRREGGNEQFF

J gene: TRBJ2-3
clone size: .
V gene: TRBV7-9
CDR3 protein: CASSLEDRGIDTQYF

J gene: TRBJ1-2
clone size: .
V gene: TRBV4-3
CDR3 protein: CASSRKTYGYTF

J gene: TRBJ1-2
clone size: .
V gene: TRBV2
CDR3 protein: CASRDWGAPNYGYTF